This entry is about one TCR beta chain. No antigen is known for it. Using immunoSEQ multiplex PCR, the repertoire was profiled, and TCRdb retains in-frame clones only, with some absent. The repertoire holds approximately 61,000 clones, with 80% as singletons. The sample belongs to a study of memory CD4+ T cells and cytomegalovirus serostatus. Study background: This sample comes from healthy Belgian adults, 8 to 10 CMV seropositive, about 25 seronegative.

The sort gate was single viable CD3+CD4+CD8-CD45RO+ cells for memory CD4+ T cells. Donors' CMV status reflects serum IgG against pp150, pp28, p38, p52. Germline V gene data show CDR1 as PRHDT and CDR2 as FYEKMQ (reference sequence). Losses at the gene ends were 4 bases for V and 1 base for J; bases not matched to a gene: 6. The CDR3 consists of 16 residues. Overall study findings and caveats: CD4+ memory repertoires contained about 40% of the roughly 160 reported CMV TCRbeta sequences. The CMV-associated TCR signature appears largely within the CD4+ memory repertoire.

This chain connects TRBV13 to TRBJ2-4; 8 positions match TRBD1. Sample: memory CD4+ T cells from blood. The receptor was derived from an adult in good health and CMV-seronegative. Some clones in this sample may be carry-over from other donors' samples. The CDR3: CASSSYRGSAKNIQYF. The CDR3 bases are TGTGCCAGCAGCTCATACAGGGGGTCGGCCAAAAACATTCAGTACTTC. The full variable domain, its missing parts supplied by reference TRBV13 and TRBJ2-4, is AAGVIQSPRHLIKEKRETATLKCYPIPRHDTVYWYQQGPGQDPQFLISFYEKMQSDKGSIPDRFSAQQFSDYHSELNMSSLELGDSALYFCASSSYRGSAKNIQYFGAGTRLSVL.